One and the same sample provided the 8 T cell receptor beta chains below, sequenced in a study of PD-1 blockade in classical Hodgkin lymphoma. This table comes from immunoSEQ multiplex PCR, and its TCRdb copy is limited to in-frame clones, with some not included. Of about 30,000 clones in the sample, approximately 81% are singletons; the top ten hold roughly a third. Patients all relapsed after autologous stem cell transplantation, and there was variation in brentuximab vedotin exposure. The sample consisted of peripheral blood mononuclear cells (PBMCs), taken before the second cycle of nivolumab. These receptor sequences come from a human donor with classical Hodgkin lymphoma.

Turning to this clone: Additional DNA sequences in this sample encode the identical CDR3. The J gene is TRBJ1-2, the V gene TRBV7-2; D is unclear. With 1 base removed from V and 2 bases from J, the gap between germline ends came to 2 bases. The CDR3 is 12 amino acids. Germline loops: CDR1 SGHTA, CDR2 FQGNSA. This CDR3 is CASSLVNYGYTF. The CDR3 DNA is TGTGCCAGCAGCTTAGTAAACTATGGCTACACCTTC.

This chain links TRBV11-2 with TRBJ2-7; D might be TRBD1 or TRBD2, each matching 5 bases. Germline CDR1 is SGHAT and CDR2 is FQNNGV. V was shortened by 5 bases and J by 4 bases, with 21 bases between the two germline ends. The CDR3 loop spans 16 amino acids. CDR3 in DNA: TGTGCCAGCAGCGATGCAATGCTGGGGCGAGGGTACGAGCAGTACTTC. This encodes CASSDAMLGRGYEQYF.

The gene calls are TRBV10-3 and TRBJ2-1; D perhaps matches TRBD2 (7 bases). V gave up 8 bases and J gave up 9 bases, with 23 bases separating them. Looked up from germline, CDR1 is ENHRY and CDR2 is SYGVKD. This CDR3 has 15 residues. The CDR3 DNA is TGTGCCATCCTAGCGGCGGGGGCGGTGGATGGTGAGCAGTTCTTC. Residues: CAILAAGAVDGEQFF.

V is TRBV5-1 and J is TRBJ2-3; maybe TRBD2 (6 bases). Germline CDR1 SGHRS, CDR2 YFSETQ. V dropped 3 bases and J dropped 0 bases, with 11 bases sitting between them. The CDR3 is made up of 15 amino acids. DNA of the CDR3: TGCGCCAGCAGCTGGGTGGGGGGTAGCACAGATACGCAGTATTTT. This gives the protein CASSWVGGSTDTQYF.

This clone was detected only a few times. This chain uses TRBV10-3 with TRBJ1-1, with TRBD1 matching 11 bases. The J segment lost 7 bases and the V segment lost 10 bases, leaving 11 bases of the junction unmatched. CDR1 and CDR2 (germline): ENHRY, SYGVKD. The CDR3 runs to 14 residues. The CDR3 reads CATRPGTGGDEAFF. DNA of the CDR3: TGTGCCACCCGTCCCGGGACAGGGGGGGATGAAGCTTTCTTT.

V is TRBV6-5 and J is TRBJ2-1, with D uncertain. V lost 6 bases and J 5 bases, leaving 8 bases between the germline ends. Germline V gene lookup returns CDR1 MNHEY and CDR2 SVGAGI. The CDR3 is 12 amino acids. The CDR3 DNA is TGTGCCAGCAGCGGGTGGGACAATGAGCAGTTCTTC. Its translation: CASSGWDNEQFF.

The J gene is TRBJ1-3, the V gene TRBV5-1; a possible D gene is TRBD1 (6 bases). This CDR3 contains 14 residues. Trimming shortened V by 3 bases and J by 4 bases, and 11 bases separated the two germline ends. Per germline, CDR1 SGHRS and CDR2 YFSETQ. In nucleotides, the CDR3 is TGCGCCAGCAGCTCCAGGACAGAAGGAAACACCATATATTTT. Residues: CASSSRTEGNTIYF.

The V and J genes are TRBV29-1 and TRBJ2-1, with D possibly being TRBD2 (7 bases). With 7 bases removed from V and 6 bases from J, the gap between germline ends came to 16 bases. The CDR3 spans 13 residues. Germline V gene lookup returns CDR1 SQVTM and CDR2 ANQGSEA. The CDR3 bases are TGCAGCGCCGACCTGAGGGGGGGCAATGAGCAGTTCTTC. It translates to CSADLRGGNEQFF.